A single sample is the source of the 28 T cell receptor beta chains below, sequenced in a study of T cell responses to AZD1222 COVID-19 vaccine. Only in-frame clones appear in the TCRdb table, and some are missing; sequencing was by immunoSEQ multiplex PCR. The table shows under 150,000 clones, with around nine tenths occurring only once. Source: peripheral blood, taken on day 0 of AZD1222 vaccination. These receptors all come from an adult in good health.

This chain connects TRBV6-2 or TRBV6-3 to TRBJ1-3, with a weak D call TRBD1 (6 bases). CDR1 and CDR2 from the germline V gene are MNHEY and SVGEGT. This CDR3 region has 15 residues. Deletions cut 6 bases from V and 0 bases from J, with 12 bases between. The CDR3 here is CASSQSDSSGNTIYF. CDR3 in DNA: TGTGCCAGCAGCCAATCGGACAGCTCTGGAAACACCATATATTTT.

The chain has TRBV12-5 and TRBJ1-1; 7 positions agree with TRBD1. The length of the CDR3 is 15 residues. The germline CDR1 and CDR2 sequences are LGHNT and FRNRAP. The J segment lost 0 bases and the V segment lost 8 bases, leaving 9 bases of the junction unmatched. In DNA form, the CDR3 reads TGTGCTAGTTCCGCCGGGACAGCCATGAACACTGAAGCTTTCTTT. This sequence encodes CASSAGTAMNTEAFF.

This chain uses TRBV5-5 with TRBJ2-7; D call uncertain. This CDR3 is 15 amino acids long. Germline V gene lookup returns CDR1 SGHKS and CDR2 YYEKEE (reference sequence). Trimming removed 0 bases at V and 3 bases at J, with 13 bases between. The CDR3 DNA follows: TGTGCCAGCAGCTTGGATCTGGCGGCGAACTACGAGCAGTACTTC. Translated, it gives CASSLDLAANYEQYF.

The chain couples TRBV24-1 to TRBJ2-7; no reliable D call. CDR3 length: 14 amino acids. With 0 bases removed from V and 2 bases from J, the gap between germline ends came to 7 bases. Germline assignment: CDR1 KGHDR and CDR2 SFDVKD. In DNA form, the CDR3 reads TGTGCCACCAGTGATTTGCTCCGAGCCTACGAGCAGTACTTC. Its translation: CATSDLLRAYEQYF.

This chain connects TRBV18 to TRBJ1-6; D unclear. V lost 3 bases and J 8 bases, leaving 14 bases between the germline ends. The CDR3 sequence is 15 residues long. Germline CDR1 KGHSH, CDR2 LQKENI. The CDR3 loop reads CASSPRAGFDSPLHF. CDR3 coding DNA: TGTGCCAGCTCACCCCGGGCAGGTTTTGATTCACCCCTCCACTTT.

This clone was seen a handful of times. Sequence at one end of the junction differs from germline and may be a read error. CDR3 protein: CASNLTTPDRGGNQPQHF. CDR3 sequence (DNA): TGTGCCAGCAACTTAACGACCCCGGACAGGGGTGGCAATCAGCCCCAGCATTTT. The chain recombines TRBV7-3 with TRBJ1-5; 9 bases are shared with TRBD1. From germline, CDR1 is SGHTA and CDR2 FQGTGA. There are 18 residues in the CDR3. Combining the CDR3 with reference TRBV7-3 and TRBJ1-5 gives the whole variable domain GAGVSQTPSNKVTEKGKYVELRCDPISGHTALYWYRQSLGQGPEFLIYFQGTGAADDSGLPNDRFFAVRPEGSVSTLKIQRTERGDSAVYLCASNLTTPDRGGNQPQHFGDGTRLSIL.

This sequence joins TRBV6-1 and TRBJ2-7, with 7 bases matching TRBD1. There are 14 residues in the CDR3. Germline V CDR1 and CDR2: MNHNS, SASEGT. The J segment lost 5 bases and the V segment lost 1 base, leaving 5 bases of the junction unmatched. CDR3 in amino acids: CASSEGYRGNEQYF. The CDR3 DNA reads TGTGCCAGCAGTGAAGGTTACAGGGGCAACGAGCAGTACTTC.

This rearrangement joins TRBV19 to TRBJ1-1; 7 nucleotides agree with TRBD1. The trim removed 6 bases at V and 6 bases at J, leaving 7 bases unmatched. Germline V gene lookup returns CDR1 LNHDA and CDR2 SQIVND (reference sequence). The CDR3 totals 13 residues. Here the CDR3 reads CASSLQGISEAFF. The CDR3 coding sequence is TGTGCCAGTAGCCTACAGGGGATCTCTGAAGCTTTCTTT.

This chain uses TRBV18 with TRBJ1-5, with a possible D match to TRBD1 (5 bases). Trimming took off 3 bases at V and 4 bases at J, with 13 bases between the two ends. Germline V gene data show CDR1 as KGHSH and CDR2 as LQKENI. The CDR3 covers 15 residues. CDR3 region: CASSPIGDNNQPQHF. CDR3 DNA sequence: TGTGCCAGCTCACCGATAGGGGATAATAATCAGCCCCAGCATTTT. The whole variable domain, filled in from reference TRBV18 and TRBJ1-5, reads NAGVMQNPRHLVRRRGQEARLRCSPMKGHSHVYWYRQLPEEGLKFMVYLQKENIIDESGMPKERFSAEFPKEGPSILRIQQVVRGDSAAYFCASSPIGDNNQPQHFGDGTRLSIL.

The chain carries TRBV18 and TRBJ2-3; 10 bases are shared with TRBD1. This CDR3 has 15 residues. The J segment lost 0 bases and the V segment lost 6 bases, leaving 3 bases of the junction unmatched. Germline V gene lookup returns CDR1 KGHSH and CDR2 LQKENI. The CDR3: CASSPGQGSTDTQYF. The CDR3 DNA follows: TGTGCCAGCTCCCCGGGACAGGGGAGCACAGATACGCAGTATTTT.

This rearrangement joins TRBV19 to TRBJ1-1, with TRBD1 identical over 8 bases. The CDR3 sequence is 15 residues long. Germline V CDR1 and CDR2: LNHDA, SQIVND (reference sequence). V was pared by 4 bases and J by 3 bases, with 7 bases of the junction left unmatched. As DNA, the CDR3 is TGTGCCAGTAGTACCGGACAGGGCAAATACACTGAAGCTTTCTTT. Its protein product is CASSTGQGKYTEAFF.

The chain uses TRBV5-5 and TRBJ1-2; maybe TRBD1 (5 bases). This CDR3 is 15 amino acids long. The V gene lost 4 bases and the J gene lost 5 bases, with 18 bases spanning the gap. CDR1 SGHKS and CDR2 YYEKEE come from the germline V gene (reference sequence). The CDR3 region has the DNA TGTGCCAGCAGCAGTCTCCCCGGGACCGATTATGGCTACACCTTC. This codes for CASSSLPGTDYGYTF.

This clone turned up a few times. The chain recombines TRBV12-3 or TRBV12-4 with TRBJ1-4; 9 positions agree with TRBD1. The CDR3 extends over 13 amino acids. V gave up 8 bases and J gave up 6 bases; unmatched junction bases: 4. As DNA, the CDR3 is TGTGCCAGCTGCGGACAGGGGTATGAAAAACTGTTTTTT. Translated, it gives CASCGQGYEKLFF.

The CDR3 coding sequence is TGTGCCAGCAGTTTTCGGGCCCCCAGTGTTTCTCTTTATGCTTTCTTT. It is translated as CASSFRAPSVSLYAFF. V gene TRBV6-5 combines with J gene TRBJ1-1; D gene ambiguous. Germline CDR1 MNHEY, CDR2 SVGAGI. CDR3 length: 16 residues. Deletions cut 4 bases from V and 11 bases from J, with 26 bases between.

This rearrangement joins TRBV19 to TRBJ1-5; possible D gene TRBD1, 6 bases. Germline-derived CDR1 and CDR2 are LNHDA and SQIVND (reference sequence). V shed 6 bases and J shed 5 bases, with 20 bases lying between them. This CDR3 contains 16 residues. The CDR3 loop reads CASRPNYLGADQPQHF. CDR3 in DNA: TGTGCCAGTAGGCCCAATTATCTGGGGGCCGATCAGCCCCAGCATTTT.

V and J are TRBV6-4 and TRBJ2-1, with 12 bases aligning to TRBD2. The CDR3 has 15 amino acids. Germline V gene lookup returns CDR1 MRHNA and CDR2 SNTAGT. V dropped 5 bases and J dropped 7; count of bases not matched to a gene: 6. In nucleotides, the CDR3 is TGTGCCAGCAGTTTCGGACTAGCGGGACGGAATGAGCAGTTCTTC. Its protein is CASSFGLAGRNEQFF.

J is TRBJ1-6 and V is TRBV11-2; D gene ambiguous. V lost 3 bases to trimming and J lost 9 bases, with 15 bases between them. This CDR3 is built from 15 residues. Germline V CDR1 and CDR2: SGHAT, FQNNGV. CDR3 sequence reads: CASSFDRARGSPLHF. The CDR3 nucleotides read TGTGCCAGCAGCTTCGACCGGGCCCGGGGTTCACCCCTCCACTTT.

The chain links TRBV12-3 or TRBV12-4 to TRBJ2-7; D is unclear. This CDR3 is built from 12 residues. V shed 6 bases and J shed 2 bases, with 8 bases lying between them. CDR3 sequence: CASSSPPYEQYF. Here the CDR3 DNA reads TGTGCCAGCAGCTCCCCCCCCTACGAGCAGTACTTC.

The V gene is TRBV5-4, the J gene TRBJ1-2, with 8 bases matching TRBD1. Trimming at V came to 5 bases and at J to 4 bases, leaving 10 bases not matched to a gene. CDR1 and CDR2 from the germline V gene are SGHNT and YYREEE (reference sequence). The CDR3 spans 15 residues. The DNA of the CDR3 is TGTGCCAGCAGTTCCCGGGACAGGCTATTCTATGGCTACACCTTC. Its translation: CASSSRDRLFYGYTF.

V is TRBV12-3 or TRBV12-4 and J is TRBJ1-1, with TRBD1 matching over 9 bases. The length of the CDR3 is 13 residues. V trimming: 5 bases; J trimming: 7 bases; junction bases outside the gene matches: 5. This CDR3 is CASSPGTGSEAFF. The CDR3 region has the DNA TGTGCCAGCAGTCCTGGGACAGGGAGTGAAGCTTTCTTT.

The rearrangement joins TRBV7-3 to TRBJ2-5, with D possibly TRBD2 on 6 matching bases. Germline assignment: CDR1 SGHTA and CDR2 FQGTGA. V lost 5 bases and J lost 0, with 13 bases in between. The CDR3 sequence is 15 residues long. The CDR3 DNA reads TGTGCCAGCAGCCCCTTCGGGGGTAACCAAGAGACCCAGTACTTC. It encodes CASSPFGGNQETQYF.

V gene TRBV19 combines with J gene TRBJ1-2; D gene ambiguous. The length of the CDR3 is 15 residues. Germline assignment: CDR1 LNHDA and CDR2 SQIVND (reference sequence). V was trimmed by 0 bases and J by 4 bases, leaving 12 bases between them. The CDR3 sequence is CASSIDRRQTYGYTF. The CDR3 nucleotides read TGTGCCAGTAGTATAGATCGGCGGCAGACCTATGGCTACACCTTC.

The chain couples TRBV5-4 to TRBJ1-2, with 9 bases identical to TRBD1. There are 15 residues in the CDR3. V trimming: 2 bases; J trimming: 6 bases; junction bases outside the gene matches: 8. Germline loops: CDR1 SGHNT, CDR2 YYREEE (reference sequence). The CDR3: CASSFRDRVSDGYTF. CDR3 nucleotide sequence: TGTGCCAGCAGCTTCCGGGACAGGGTTAGTGATGGCTACACCTTC.

As DNA, the CDR3 is TGTGCCAGCAGCTCGGACGGATATGGCTACACCTTC. Translating it yields CASSSDGYGYTF. The rearrangement joins TRBV7-9 to TRBJ1-2; D is undetermined. Germline CDR1 and CDR2: SEHNR and FQNEAQ (reference sequence). The length of the CDR3 is 12 residues. Trimming cost V 4 bases and J 5 bases, with 8 bases left between them.

The rearrangement joins TRBV4-1 to TRBJ1-2; the D gene is possibly TRBD1 (5 bases). Germline V lookup: CDR1 MGHRA, CDR2 YSYEKL. The CDR3 loop spans 15 amino acids. Trimming removed 3 bases at V and 0 bases at J, with 11 bases between. This chain's CDR3 is CASSHDSASNYGYTF. DNA for the CDR3: TGCGCCAGCAGCCACGACAGCGCTTCTAACTATGGCTACACCTTC.

The chain couples TRBV11-2 to TRBJ1-2; 12 bases fit TRBD1. After removal of 4 bases from V and 8 bases from J, the junction contained 14 bases not matched to a gene. Germline V gene sequence: CDR1 SGHAT, CDR2 FQNNGV. CDR3 length: 17 residues. CDR3 amino acids: CASSSLGTGGIQRGYTF. Here the CDR3 DNA reads TGTGCCAGCAGCTCCCTCGGGACAGGGGGCATACAGAGAGGCTACACCTTC. Using reference TRBV11-2 and TRBJ1-2 for the parts outside the CDR3, the full variable domain is EAGVAQSPRYKIIEKRQSVAFWCNPISGHATLYWYQQILGQGPKLLIQFQNNGVVDDSQLPKDRFSAERLKGVDSTLKIQPAKLEDSAVYLCASSSLGTGGIQRGYTFGSGTRLTVV.

The V gene is TRBV9, the J gene TRBJ2-7; TRBD1 or TRBD2 may be the D gene (6 bases each). Looked up from germline, CDR1 is SGDLS and CDR2 is YYNGEE. Trimming took off 8 bases at V and 2 bases at J, with 20 bases between the two ends. CDR3 length: 15 residues. The CDR3 sequence is CARPDGWGATYEQYF. In nucleotides, the CDR3 is TGTGCCAGACCTGATGGGTGGGGGGCAACCTACGAGCAGTACTTC.

The chain is built from TRBV7-2 and TRBJ2-7; D gene ambiguous. This CDR3 region has 12 residues. V lost 2 bases, J lost 2 bases, and 4 bases lay in between. Per the germline V gene, CDR1 is SGHTA and CDR2 is FQGNSA. CDR3 bases: TGTGCCAGCAGCTTAACCACCTACGAGCAGTACTTC. Its protein product is CASSLTTYEQYF.